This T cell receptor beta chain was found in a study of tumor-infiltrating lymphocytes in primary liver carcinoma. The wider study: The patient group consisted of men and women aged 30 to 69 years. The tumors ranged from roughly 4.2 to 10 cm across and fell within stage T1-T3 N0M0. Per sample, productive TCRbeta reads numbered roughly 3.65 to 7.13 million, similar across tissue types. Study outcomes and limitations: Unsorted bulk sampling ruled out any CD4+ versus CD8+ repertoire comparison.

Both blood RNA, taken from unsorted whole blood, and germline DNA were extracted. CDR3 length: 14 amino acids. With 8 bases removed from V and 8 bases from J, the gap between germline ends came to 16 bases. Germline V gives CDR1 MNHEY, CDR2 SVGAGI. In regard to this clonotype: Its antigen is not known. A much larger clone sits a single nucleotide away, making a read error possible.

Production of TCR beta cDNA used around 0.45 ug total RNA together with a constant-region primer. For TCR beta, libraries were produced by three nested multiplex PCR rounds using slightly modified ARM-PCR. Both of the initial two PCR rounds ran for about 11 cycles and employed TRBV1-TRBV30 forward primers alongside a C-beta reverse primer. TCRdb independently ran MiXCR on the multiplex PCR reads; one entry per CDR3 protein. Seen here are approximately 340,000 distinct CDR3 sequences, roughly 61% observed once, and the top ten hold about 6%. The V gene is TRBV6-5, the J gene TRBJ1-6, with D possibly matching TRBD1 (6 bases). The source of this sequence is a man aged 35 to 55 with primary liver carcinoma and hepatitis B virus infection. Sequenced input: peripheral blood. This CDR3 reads CASCLTGFDSPLHF. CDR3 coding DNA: TGTGCCAGCTGTTTAACAGGGTTTGATTCACCCCTCCACTTT.